Each of the 29 T cell receptor beta chains below was sequenced from the same sample in a study of T cell repertoires in cytomegalovirus infection. TCRdb reanalysed the reads using MiXCR and keeps one entry per CDR3 protein. This sample carries under 450,000 distinct CDR3 sequences, about 32% of them seen once, and the ten largest clones take roughly 14%. Their target antigens are unknown. Sequencing used cultured PBMCs, obtained from culture after CMV antigen stimulation. Receptor source: a human donor in good health (CMV status not recorded). Some clones in this sample may be carry-over from other donors' samples.

The chain links TRBV19 to TRBJ2-1; tentative D call: TRBD1 (6 bases). The CDR3 has 15 residues. V lost 3 bases, J lost 3 bases, and 12 bases lay in between. Per germline, CDR1 LNHDA and CDR2 SQIVND (reference sequence). The CDR3 loop is CASSMGAGVYNEQFF. The CDR3 region has the DNA TGTGCCAGTAGTATGGGGGCCGGGGTCTACAATGAGCAGTTCTTC.

The sample holds a few counts of this clonotype. The J gene is TRBJ2-7, the V gene TRBV28; maybe TRBD1 (5 bases). The CDR3 runs 14 residues. The germline gives CDR1 MDHEN, CDR2 SYDVKM. The V and J ends lost 7 bases and 3 bases respectively, with 16 bases between them. The CDR3 DNA reads as TGTGCCAGCATGCCCCCCAGGGCTAACTACGAGCAGTACTTC. This encodes CASMPPRANYEQYF.

This rearrangement joins TRBV5-1 to TRBJ2-1; 11 nucleotides agree with TRBD1. Germline V gives CDR1 SGHRS, CDR2 YFSETQ. There are 16 residues in the CDR3. The trim removed 5 bases at V and 6 bases at J, leaving 10 bases unmatched. The DNA for the CDR3 is TGCGCCAGCAGTTATATGCGGGACAGGGGGGGCAATGAGCAGTTCTTC. This gives the protein CASSYMRDRGGNEQFF.

This clonotype was seen only a few times. V is TRBV7-2 and J is TRBJ2-5, with D perhaps TRBD1 (6 bases). V was cut by 5 bases and J by 5 bases, with 15 bases left in between. The CDR3 runs to 14 residues. The germline CDR1 and CDR2 sequences are SGHTA and FQGNSA. As DNA, the CDR3 is TGTGCCAGCAGCGGTACAGGGATCGGGGAGACCCAGTACTTC. This encodes CASSGTGIGETQYF.

The rearrangement uses TRBV12-3 or TRBV12-4 and TRBJ2-5; tentatively, D is TRBD2 (6 bases). There are 11 residues in the CDR3. V was shortened by 5 bases and J by 7 bases, with 8 bases between the two germline ends. The CDR3 reads CASSKLATQYF. CDR3 DNA sequence: TGTGCCAGCAGTAAACTAGCGACCCAGTACTTC.

In its sample, this clonotype was seen many times. V is TRBV12-3 or TRBV12-4 and J is TRBJ2-5; D might be TRBD1 or TRBD2, each matching 5 bases. Trimming removed 6 bases from V and 1 base from J, with 12 bases in between. CDR3 length: 14 residues. The CDR3 region is CASRPGAGQETQYF. DNA of the CDR3: TGTGCCAGCAGACCCGGGGCAGGCCAAGAGACCCAGTACTTC.

This clonotype was seen ten or more times. In DNA, the CDR3 is TGTGCCAGCAGCTTTTCGACAGGATTTCGACCAGATACGCAGTATTTT. Its protein is CASSFSTGFRPDTQYF. The chain uses TRBV7-9 and TRBJ2-3; D perhaps matches TRBD1 (6 bases). Germline V lookup: CDR1 SEHNR, CDR2 FQNEAQ (reference sequence). The CDR3 sequence is 16 residues long. Trimming pared 3 bases from V and 4 bases from J, leaving 17 bases between.

This clonotype was counted only a few times. The rearrangement links TRBV11-1 to TRBJ1-1; 7 bases map to TRBD1. Germline V lookup: CDR1 SGHAT, CDR2 FQDESV (reference sequence). This CDR3 has 12 residues. V lost 2 bases, J lost 11 bases, and 5 bases stayed unmatched. DNA of the CDR3: TGTGCCAGCAGCTTACTCACAGGGGCGGCTTTCTTT. This translates into CASSLLTGAAFF. The full variable domain, with the rest looked up from reference TRBV11-1 and TRBJ1-1, is EAEVAQSPRYKITEKSQAVAFWCDPISGHATLYWYRQILGQGPELLVQFQDESVVDDSQLPKDRFSAERLKGVDSTLKIQPAELGDSAMYLCASSLLTGAAFFGQGTRLTVV.

This chain links TRBV6-5 with TRBJ2-3; TRBD2 is a possible D gene (6 bases). Germline V gene data show CDR1 as MNHEY and CDR2 as SVGAGI. Trimming left V 8 bases short and J 0 bases short, with 12 bases between. This CDR3 contains 14 residues. This CDR3 reads CASRELPSTDTQYF. CDR3 bases: TGTGCCAGCCGGGAGCTTCCCAGCACAGATACGCAGTATTTT.

V gene TRBV10-3 combines with J gene TRBJ2-3, with TRBD2 matching 7 bases. Germline V gene lookup returns CDR1 ENHRY and CDR2 SYGVKD. This CDR3 comprises 16 residues. V shed 5 bases and J 2 bases; nucleotides not matched to a gene: 10. The CDR3, as DNA: TGTGCCATCAGTCGTGCCGGGACTACCTACACAGATACGCAGTATTTT. Encoded protein: CAISRAGTTYTDTQYF.

This clonotype has ten or more counts. In DNA form, the CDR3 reads TGTGCCAGCAGCTTGGGGACTAGCGCCTACAATGAGCAGTTCTTC. This codes for CASSLGTSAYNEQFF. The chain carries TRBV7-2 and TRBJ2-1, with 10 bases lining up with TRBD2. Germline CDR1 is SGHTA and CDR2 is FQGNSA. CDR3 length equals 15 residues. The ends lost 3 bases at V and 2 bases at J; junction bases unmatched: 1.

This clonotype was seen a few times. The chain joins TRBV28 to TRBJ1-1; D might be TRBD1 (6 bases). The germline CDR1 and CDR2 sequences are MDHEN and SYDVKM. With 6 bases removed from V and 7 bases from J, the gap between germline ends came to 9 bases. The CDR3 runs 11 residues. CDR3 loop: CASSGQFEAFF. The CDR3, as DNA: TGTGCCAGCAGCGGACAGTTTGAAGCTTTCTTT. Full variable domain (remainder filled in from reference TRBV28 and TRBJ1-1): DVKVTQSSRYLVKRTGEKVFLECVQDMDHENMFWYRQDPGLGLRLIYFSYDVKMKEKGDIPEGYSVSREKKERFSLILESASTNQTSMYLCASSGQFEAFFGQGTRLTVV.

This clonotype came up once. The chain recombines TRBV5-1 with TRBJ2-1; the match to TRBD2 covers 8 bases. CDR1 is SGHRS and CDR2 is YFSETQ in the germline V gene. This CDR3 has 15 residues. V was clipped by 1 base and J by 5 bases; unmatched bases: 5. The CDR3 spells CASSLRSGANNEQFF. The CDR3 nucleotides are TGCGCCAGCAGCTTGCGTAGCGGGGCAAACAATGAGCAGTTCTTC. The full variable domain, in which reference TRBV5-1 and TRBJ2-1 provide the parts outside the CDR3, is KAGVTQTPRYLIKTRGQQVTLSCSPISGHRSVSWYQQTPGQGLQFLFEYFSETQRNKGNFPGRFSGRQFSNSRSEMNVSTLELGDSALYLCASSLRSGANNEQFFGPGTRLTVL.

This clonotype came up a few times. This rearrangement joins TRBV7-2 to TRBJ1-3; possible D gene TRBD1, 6 bases. Germline CDR1 reads SGHTA; CDR2 reads FQGNSA. With 5 bases removed from V and 3 bases from J, the gap between germline ends came to 11 bases. This CDR3 region has 14 residues. The chain's CDR3 is CASSPGTHGNTIYF. The CDR3, as DNA: TGTGCCAGCAGCCCAGGGACACATGGAAACACCATATATTTT.

The CDR3 DNA sequence: TGTGCCAGCAGCTCACCGGGACTAGTTCGGCTACATGGGGAGCAGTACTTC. It codes for CASSSPGLVRLHGEQYF. This chain joins TRBV7-2 and TRBJ2-7; 8 positions agree with TRBD2. The CDR3 contains 17 residues. Germline V gene lookup returns CDR1 SGHTA and CDR2 FQGNSA. The J segment lost 7 bases and the V segment lost 4 bases, leaving 18 bases of the junction unmatched.

The rearrangement joins TRBV23-1 to TRBJ2-7; 10 nucleotides line up with TRBD1. TRBV23-1 is an ORF, and what it does is uncertain. The CDR3 is made up of 16 amino acids. After removal of 2 bases from V and 4 bases from J, the junction contained 8 bases not matched to a gene. CDR3 sequence: CASSQPTGQGIYEQYF. In DNA, the CDR3 is TGCGCCAGCAGTCAACCGACGGGACAGGGGATTTACGAGCAGTACTTC.

The chain recombines TRBV27 with TRBJ2-5; 14 positions agree with TRBD2. After removal of 5 bases from V and 3 bases from J, the junction contained 8 bases not matched to a gene. The CDR3 totals 17 residues. Germline V gene sequence: CDR1 MNHEY, CDR2 SMNVEV (reference sequence). The CDR3 sequence is CASSQRTSGRYEETQYF. As DNA, the CDR3 is TGTGCCAGCAGTCAACGGACTAGCGGGAGGTATGAAGAGACCCAGTACTTC.

The sample holds one count of this clonotype. V usage is TRBV27 and J usage is TRBJ2-7; D remains unclear. CDR1 and CDR2 (germline): MNHEY, SMNVEV (reference sequence). Between the trimmed V and J ends, which lost 0 bases and 5 bases, there was a span of 14 bases. The CDR3 consists of 15 residues. CDR3 sequence: CASSLSRTRPHEQYF. The CDR3 DNA reads as TGTGCCAGCAGTTTATCCCGGACCCGCCCTCACGAGCAGTACTTC.

This chain uses TRBV20-1 with TRBJ1-2; 10 positions agree with TRBD1. V was pared by 6 bases and J by 6 bases, with 7 bases of the junction left unmatched. Germline V lookup: CDR1 DFQATT, CDR2 SNEGSKA (reference sequence). The CDR3 runs to 13 residues. Here the CDR3 reads CSASGGQGNGYTF. CDR3 DNA sequence: TGCAGTGCGTCCGGGGGACAGGGGAATGGCTACACCTTC.

V and J are TRBV7-9 and TRBJ1-2; D ambiguous. This CDR3 region has 14 residues. The germline V gene encodes CDR1 SEHNR and CDR2 FQNEAQ (reference sequence). Trimming pared 4 bases from V and 4 bases from J, leaving 13 bases between. CDR3 region: CASSSPDSLYGYTF. The CDR3 nucleotides are TGTGCCAGCAGCTCCCCAGACTCCCTCTATGGCTACACCTTC.

The V call is TRBV10-3, the J call TRBJ2-5; 9 bases map to TRBD2. From germline, CDR1 is ENHRY and CDR2 SYGVKD. With V trimmed by 4 bases and J by 4 bases, 7 bases remained unmatched. This CDR3 region has 15 residues. CDR3 loop: CAISAVTSGPETQYF. In DNA form, the CDR3 reads TGTGCCATCAGTGCCGTGACTAGCGGACCAGAGACCCAGTACTTC.

This clonotype was counted at least ten times. The gene calls are TRBV20-1 and TRBJ1-1; perhaps TRBD1 as D (5 bases). V lost 5 bases and J 1 base, leaving 14 bases between the germline ends. This CDR3 comprises 14 residues. Germline CDR1 reads DFQATT; CDR2 reads SNEGSKA (reference sequence). CDR3 DNA: TGCAGTGCTTACCCGACAGAGGCGAACACTGAAGCTTTCTTT. Protein sequence: CSAYPTEANTEAFF.

The rearrangement uses TRBV4-1 and TRBJ2-1, with TRBD2 matching over 11 bases. V shed 3 bases, J shed 9 bases, and the junction held 10 bases outside the gene matches. The CDR3 is 16 residues long. CDR1 and CDR2 from the germline V gene are MGHRA and YSYEKL. Here the CDR3 DNA reads TGCGCCAGCAGCCAGGTAGCGGGAGGGCCTCGGAGTGAGCAGTTCTTC. Translation: CASSQVAGGPRSEQFF.

V usage is TRBV28 and J usage is TRBJ1-3, with D unresolved. Germline V gene sequence: CDR1 MDHEN, CDR2 SYDVKM. The CDR3 runs 18 residues. Trimming removed 5 bases from V and 0 bases from J, with 20 bases in between. CDR3 sequence: CASSQGWIGPFSGNTIYF. CDR3 sequence (DNA): TGTGCCAGCAGTCAAGGGTGGATAGGTCCCTTCTCTGGAAACACCATATATTTT.

This clonotype was recorded many times. The gene calls are TRBV6-1 and TRBJ2-1, with TRBD1 matching over 7 bases. The CDR3 runs 14 residues. V lost 6 bases and J lost 8; bases outside the gene matches: 10. CDR1 MNHNS and CDR2 SASEGT come from the germline V gene. CDR3 residues: CASRPGQLGHEQFF. CDR3 in DNA: TGTGCCAGCAGACCGGGACAGCTTGGTCATGAGCAGTTCTTC.

DNA of the CDR3: TGTGCCAGTAGTATAGATCAGCGGGACAAGGCATACAATGAGCAGTTCTTC. This sequence encodes CASSIDQRDKAYNEQFF. The chain couples TRBV19 to TRBJ2-1, with D perhaps matching TRBD2 (7 bases). The V end was cut by 0 bases, the J end by 4 bases, with 16 bases between. The CDR3 runs 17 residues. The germline CDR1 and CDR2 sequences are LNHDA and SQIVND (reference sequence). Complete variable domain (other parts from reference TRBV19 and TRBJ2-1): DGGITQSPKYLFRKEGQNVTLSCEQNLNHDAMYWYRQDPGQGLRLIYYSQIVNDFQKGDIAEGYSVSREKKESFPLTVTSAQKNPTAFYLCASSIDQRDKAYNEQFFGPGTRLTVL.

This rearrangement joins TRBV19 to TRBJ1-1, with D uncertain. Germline V gene sequence: CDR1 LNHDA, CDR2 SQIVND (reference sequence). This CDR3 region has 16 residues. Trimming cost V 4 bases and J 1 base, with 16 bases left between them. CDR3 protein: CASSRLDTTSNTEAFF. In DNA, the CDR3 is TGTGCCAGTAGTAGGCTGGATACGACATCGAACACTGAAGCTTTCTTT. Full variable domain (remainder filled in from reference TRBV19 and TRBJ1-1): DGGITQSPKYLFRKEGQNVTLSCEQNLNHDAMYWYRQDPGQGLRLIYYSQIVNDFQKGDIAEGYSVSREKKESFPLTVTSAQKNPTAFYLCASSRLDTTSNTEAFFGQGTRLTVV.

This clonotype was seen a few times. V and J are TRBV29-1 and TRBJ2-1, with 7 bases identical to TRBD2. V was clipped by 5 bases and J by 7 bases; unmatched bases: 11. This CDR3 contains 14 residues. Germline V gene lookup returns CDR1 SQVTM and CDR2 ANQGSEA. The CDR3 DNA sequence: TGCAGCGTTTCTCTCGGCGGGAGAGCAAATGAGCAGTTCTTC. Translation: CSVSLGGRANEQFF.

Comments on this clonotype: The germline gene is not matched at one end of the junction; a read error may be the cause. V usage is TRBV29-1 and J usage is TRBJ1-2; D is ambiguous. Germline V gene lookup returns CDR1 SQVTM and CDR2 ANQGSEA. The CDR3 is made up of 15 amino acids. The CDR3 is CSVGQSSDMKYGYTF. The DNA for the CDR3 is TGCAGTGTTGGGCAGAGTTCCGATATGAAATATGGCTACACCTTC. The full variable domain, completed using reference TRBV29-1 and TRBJ1-2, is SAVISQKPSRDICQRGTSLTIQCQVDSQVTMMFWYRQQPGQSLTLIATANQGSEATYESGFVIDKFPISRPNLTFSTLTVSNMSPEDSSIYLCSVGQSSDMKYGYTFGSGTRLTVV.